This is a list of T cell receptor beta chains from one sample in a study of blood T cells in healthy people across ages. TCRdb itself ran the 5' RACE reads through MiXCR, one entry per CDR3 protein. Of approximately 1.5 million distinct CDR3 sequences in the sample, roughly 30% were seen once. The sample was blood. The receptors stem from a woman aged 25 to 45 in good health. The CDR3 runs from the conserved cysteine through the conserved F or W. D genes are given only for firm matches. Only some rows state a clone size, as once, few, many or a class for expanded clones.

D | J | V | size | CDR3 | DNA
TRBD1 | TRBJ2-1 | TRBV18 | NA | CASSVRDRVGNEQFF | TGTGCTAGCTCAGTCCGGGACAGGGTCGGCAATGAGCAGTTCTTC
TRBD1 | TRBJ1-1 | TRBV5-1 | few | CASSHRGQNTEAFF | TGCGCCAGCAGCCACAGGGGGCAGAACACTGAAGCTTTCTTT
NA | TRBJ2-6 | TRBV7-9 | many | CASSLLSSGANVLTF | TGCGCCAGCAGCCTTCTAAGCTCTGGGGCCAACGTCCTGACTTTC
TRBD1 | TRBJ1-6 | TRBV25-1 | NA | CASSTAGGYHLHF | TGTGCCAGCAGCACCGCAGGGGGCTATCACCTCCACTTT
NA | TRBJ2-7 | TRBV9 | NA | CASSVDQEGEQYF | TGTGCCAGCAGCGTAGACCAGGAGGGCGAGCAGTACTTC
NA | TRBJ1-4 | TRBV7-9 | NA | CASSSIGSPGREKLFF | TGTGCCAGCAGCTCTATAGGGTCGCCAGGACGGGAAAAACTGTTTTTT
NA | TRBJ1-2 | TRBV6-1 | few | CASSEMGAQNGYTF | TGTGCCAGCAGTGAAATGGGGGCCCAAAATGGCTACACCTTC
TRBD1 | TRBJ1-2 | TRBV6-1 | many | CASRRQGGYGYTF | TGTGCCAGCAGAAGACAGGGGGGCTATGGCTACACCTTC
NA | TRBJ1-2 | TRBV29-1 | once | CSVGITYGYTF | TGCAGCGTTGGGATCACCTATGGCTACACCTTC
NA | TRBJ2-3 | TRBV7-9 | few | CASSFGPGKSTDTQYF | TGTGCCAGCAGCTTTGGACCGGGTAAAAGCACAGATACGCAGTATTTT
NA | TRBJ2-1 | TRBV9 | NA | CASSIRGAYVNEQFF | TGTGCCAGCAGCATCCGGGGGGCCTACGTCAATGAGCAGTTCTTC
NA | TRBJ1-2 | TRBV7-8 | NA | CASSLPGQYYGYTF | TGTGCCAGCAGCCTACCGGGACAATACTATGGCTACACCTTC
NA | TRBJ1-5 | TRBV27 | few | CASSFAGAQPQHF | TGTGCCAGCAGTTTTGCAGGGGCCCAGCCCCAGCATTTT
NA | TRBJ2-5 | TRBV10-3 | NA | CAISDSALETQYF | TGTGCCATCAGTGACTCGGCCCTCGAGACCCAGTACTTC
NA | TRBJ1-6 | TRBV20-1 | NA | CSARVEGRNSPLHF | TGCAGTGCTAGAGTAGAAGGGAGGAATTCACCCCTCCACTTT
NA | TRBJ2-1 | TRBV21-1 | few | CASSKVPHRLAGTYNEQFF | TGTGCCAGCAGCAAAGTGCCCCATCGCCTAGCGGGAACATACAATGAGCAGTTCTTC
NA | TRBJ2-3 | TRBV9 | NA | CASSARQAPRTDTQYF | TGTGCCAGCAGCGCTCGACAGGCACCTCGCACAGATACGCAGTATTTT
TRBD1 | TRBJ1-5 | TRBV9 | NA | CASSIGQGGSNQPQHF | TGTGCCAGCAGCATCGGACAGGGTGGGAGCAATCAGCCCCAGCATTTT
NA | TRBJ2-3 | TRBV20-1 | NA | CSATFKGSTDTQYF | TGCAGTGCTACATTTAAGGGTTCCACAGATACGCAGTATTTT
NA | TRBJ2-7 | TRBV20-1 | NA | CSAGAPDSSYEQYF | TGCAGTGCTGGGGCCCCGGACAGCTCCTACGAGCAGTACTTC
TRBD2 | TRBJ2-7 | TRBV7-8 | once | CASSLVAGLATQEQYF | TGTGCCAGCAGCTTAGTAGCGGGACTAGCGACTCAAGAGCAGTACTTC
NA | TRBJ2-7 | TRBV10-1 | few | CASSESRGHSLGEQYF | TGCGCCAGCAGTGAGTCACGAGGACATTCCTTAGGGGAGCAGTACTTC
NA | TRBJ1-2 | TRBV7-2 | NA | CANSPGMGGEGYTF | TGTGCCAACAGCCCGGGAATGGGGGGGGAAGGCTACACCTTC
TRBD1 | TRBJ2-7 | TRBV28 | NA | CASSAGQGLSYEQYF | TGTGCCAGCAGTGCCGGACAGGGGCTATCCTACGAGCAGTACTTC
NA | TRBJ2-7 | TRBV20-1 | NA | CSARVKGRGYEQYF | TGCAGTGCTAGAGTGAAGGGAAGGGGCTACGAGCAGTACTTC
TRBD2 | TRBJ2-1 | TRBV5-1 | NA | CASSSRREGLNEQFF | TGCGCCAGCAGCTCGCGGCGGGAGGGCCTGAATGAGCAGTTCTTC
NA | TRBJ2-7 | TRBV27 | NA | CASRPTRGHYEQYF | TGTGCCAGCAGACCAACTCGGGGACACTACGAGCAGTACTTC
NA | TRBJ2-2 | TRBV28 | few | CASNPRGPQAGELFF | TGTGCCAGCAACCCAAGGGGTCCCCAGGCCGGGGAGCTGTTTTTT
TRBD2 | TRBJ2-1 | TRBV6-1 | few | CASGLTGLAENNEQFF | TGTGCCAGCGGTTTGACGGGACTAGCTGAGAACAATGAGCAGTTCTTC
TRBD1 | TRBJ2-7 | TRBV20-1 | NA | CSANRGLGEQYF | TGCAGTGCTAACAGGGGATTGGGTGAGCAGTACTTC
NA | TRBJ2-7 | TRBV5-1 | many | CASSLGGGRYEQYF | TGTGCCAGCAGCTTAGGAGGGGGCAGGTACGAGCAGTACTTC
NA | TRBJ2-1 | TRBV5-5 | NA | CASSLDHDPSYNEQFF | TGTGCCAGCAGCTTAGACCACGACCCGTCCTACAATGAGCAGTTCTTC
TRBD2 | TRBJ2-3 | TRBV24-1 | NA | CATSDPGTRTTQYF | TGTGCCACCAGTGATCCCGGGACTAGGACTACGCAGTATTTT
TRBD2 | TRBJ2-7 | TRBV6-5 | NA | CASKGLAGPDYEQYF | TGTGCCAGCAAAGGGCTAGCGGGGCCAGACTACGAGCAGTACTTC
NA | TRBJ2-1 | TRBV20-1 | few | CSARDWGDEQFF | TGCAGTGCTAGAGATTGGGGGGATGAGCAGTTCTTC
TRBD2 | TRBJ2-3 | TRBV28 | NA | CASSSWERGTSTDTQYF | TGTGCCAGCAGTTCCTGGGAGCGGGGTACTAGCACAGATACGCAGTATTTT
TRBD2 | TRBJ2-5 | TRBV5-4 | NA | CASSLAREGQETQYF | TGTGCCAGCAGCTTGGCGCGGGAGGGCCAAGAGACCCAGTACTTC
TRBD2 | TRBJ2-5 | TRBV4-2 | NA | CASSRSSSGGASLDQYF | TGTGCCAGCAGCCGGAGTAGTAGCGGGGGGGCCTCCCTCGACCAGTACTTC
TRBD2 | TRBJ2-3 | TRBV7-9 | NA | CASSSTSGVSDTQYF | TGTGCCAGCAGCTCGACTAGCGGGGTCTCAGATACGCAGTATTTT
TRBD2 | TRBJ2-3 | TRBV29-1 | many | CSVHAWRGGADTQYF | TGCAGCGTGCACGCCTGGCGGGGGGGCGCAGATACGCAGTATTTT
TRBD2 | TRBJ2-3 | TRBV20-1 | NA | CSARATSGHRTDTQYF | TGCAGTGCTAGAGCGACTAGCGGGCATCGTACAGATACGCAGTATTTT
NA | TRBJ2-5 | TRBV6-1 | NA | CASSERSGGGETQYF | TGTGCCAGCAGTGAACGGAGCGGAGGAGGCGAGACCCAGTACTTC
TRBD1 | TRBJ2-7 | TRBV10-3 | few | CAISVSGTGGNEQYF | TGTGCCATCAGTGTATCCGGGACAGGGGGCAACGAGCAGTACTTC
TRBD2 | TRBJ2-3 | TRBV9 | few | CASSATGLAGRITDTQYF | TGTGCCAGCAGTGCTACGGGACTAGCGGGGCGCATCACAGATACGCAGTATTTT
NA | TRBJ1-5 | TRBV12-3/TRBV12-4 | NA | CASSLSRTDNQPQHF | TGTGCCAGCAGTTTATCCCGGACAGACAATCAGCCCCAGCATTTT